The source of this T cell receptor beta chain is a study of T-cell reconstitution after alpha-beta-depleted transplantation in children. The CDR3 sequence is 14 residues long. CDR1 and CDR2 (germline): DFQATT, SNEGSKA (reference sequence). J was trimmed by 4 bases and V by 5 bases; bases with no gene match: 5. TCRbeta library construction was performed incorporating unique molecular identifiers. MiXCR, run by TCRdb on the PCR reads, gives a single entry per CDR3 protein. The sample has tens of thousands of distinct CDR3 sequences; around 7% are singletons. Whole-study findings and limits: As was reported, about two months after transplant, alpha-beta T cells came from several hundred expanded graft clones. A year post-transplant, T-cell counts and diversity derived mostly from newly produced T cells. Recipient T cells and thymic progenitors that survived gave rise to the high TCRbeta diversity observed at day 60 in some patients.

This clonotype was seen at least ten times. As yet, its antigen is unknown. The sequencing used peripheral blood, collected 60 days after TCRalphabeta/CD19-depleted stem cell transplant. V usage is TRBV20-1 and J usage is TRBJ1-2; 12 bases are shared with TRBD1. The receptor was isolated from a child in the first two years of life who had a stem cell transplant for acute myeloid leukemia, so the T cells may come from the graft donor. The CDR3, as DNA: TGCAGTGCTGAGCGGGACAGGGGGCCCTATGGCTACACCTTC. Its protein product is CSAERDRGPYGYTF.